The entry below gives a single T cell receptor beta chain sequence along with its context. This clonotype was observed many times. Its specific antigen is unknown. No base quality values were provided; no much bigger clone lies one nucleotide off. V is shortened by 2 bases, J by 0 bases, and the region joining them spans 8 bases. Its CDR3 holds 14 amino acids, cysteine through phenylalanine. The CDR3 DNA has 42 bases and is translated from base 1. Based on the germline V gene (reference sequence), the CDR1 and CDR2 sequences are GTSNPN and SVGIG. This sample is drawn from a study of naive and memory T cell subsets (dated by TCRdb to about 2017). General notes on the study: In the figure summarizing the skin biopsy and whole blood samples, around 10 blood donors, 7 tuberculin skin test biopsies and 3 saline control biopsies were reported. Usually PCR2 was run as a SYBR Green qPCR and stopped at a set threshold, although low-input samples could use end-point PCR (about 6 cycles) instead. Points the paper makes about the study in general: The RNA-based method was acknowledged to be potentially sensitive to changes in TCR transcripts with T cell activation and differentiation.

The study reported a robust and sensitive protocol to amplify, sequence and analyze TCRs, based on 3' ligation of a UMI-containing oligonucleotide to TCR cDNA. For whole blood analysis, over 2 ml of peripheral blood was collected from healthy adult volunteers into Tempus tubes, and RNA was extracted following the manufacturer's instructions. Before reverse transcription, total RNA that had not been cell sorted was treated with RQ1 DNase, with a target input of roughly 1 to 1,100 ng. To check how robust the pipeline was in samples where T cells make up a minority population, libraries were built from skin biopsies and whole blood. Library method: 5' RACE. The ligated cDNA was amplified in four rounds of PCR with nested alpha and beta constant region primers together with the SP2 primer. For the blood and skin samples, TCR RNA was reverse transcribed with SuperScript IV using primers for the alpha and beta constant regions. An oligonucleotide carrying the Illumina SP2 primer and a UMI was ligated to the cDNA 3' end using T4 RNA ligase 1. To prevent hairpin formation, the 12-nucleotide UMI was made up of two random hexamers with an eight-base spacer between them. From the second PCR onward, TCR alpha and beta chain libraries were processed separately and dual indexed for multiplexing. After pooling, the indexed libraries were analyzed by capillary electrophoresis and sequenced on either an Illumina MiSeq or NextSeq. Libraries were spiked with PhiX DNA at about 5-8% so that base diversity was increased and cluster recognition was improved. The study's processing was this. Demultiplexor extracted UMIs from read 2, combined them with read 1 TCR sequence, and split reads by sample indices. V and J genes and V-J junctions were identified by Decombinator, and each TCR was assigned a five-part identifier that included V and J deletions. Collapsinator used UMIs to correct sequencing errors and PCR amplification heterogeneity, yielding UMI-based abundance per TCR. CDR3Translator turned identifiers into nucleotide sequence, translated that sequence into amino acids, and pulled out CDR3 regions based on terminal motifs. Error-corrected alpha and beta TCR counts from blood and skin were compared after normalization to input RNA amount. TCRdb took the public reads, trimmed them with fastp at Q25, ran MiXCR for clone calling and kept in-frame beta chains. Each entry merges the rows of one CDR3 protein and shows their most common DNA and genes. The V and J calls and clone size are TCRdb's, not the authors'. The sample records tens of thousands of distinct CDR3 sequences, approximately 8.5% of which are singletons. Of the sample, 15% to 20% falls within the top ten clones.

This chain joins TRBV30 to TRBJ2-1; the D segment cannot be called with confidence. The source of this sequence is a female donor in good health. The encoded CDR3 is CAWSFLSSYNEQFF. In nucleotide form, the sequence is TGTGCCTGGAGTTTCCTCTCCTCCTACAATGAGCAGTTCTTC.